The 9 T cell receptor beta chains listed next were all sequenced from one sample in a study of beta chain features in type 1 diabetes. Study-level results: Shorter TCRB CDR3s, moderately but significantly so, were found in Type 1 diabetes patients in all four CD4+ subsets.

These receptors have no identified antigens. Expressed TCRB transcripts were sequenced after all isolated RNA was converted to cDNA. The protocol was immunoSEQ multiplex PCR, while the TCRdb copy is restricted to in-frame clones and leaves out a portion. The profile shows 550,000 to 850,000 clones, about an eighth of them singletons. The specimen was naive CD4+ T cells from blood. The origin of the receptors is a man between 18 and 29 years old with type 1 diabetes.

The chain is built from TRBV30 and TRBJ1-4, with 7 bases fitting TRBD1. From germline, CDR1 is GTSNPN and CDR2 SVGIG (reference sequence). V shed 1 base and J 8 bases; nucleotides not matched to a gene: 13. The length of the CDR3 is 16 residues. This CDR3 is CAWSASHDRVGEKLFF. CDR3 bases: TGTGCCTGGAGTGCCTCCCACGACAGGGTAGGAGAAAAACTGTTTTTT.

This clone was seen only a few times. This rearrangement joins TRBV25-1 to TRBJ1-1; unclear D gene. Trimming took off 3 bases at V and 0 bases at J, with 8 bases between the two ends. Germline CDR1 is MGHDK and CDR2 is SYGVNS. The CDR3 length is 14 residues. Here the CDR3 DNA reads TGTGCCAGCAGTGATGAGGGTCTGAACACTGAAGCTTTCTTT. Amino acid sequence: CASSDEGLNTEAFF.

V and J are TRBV5-4 and TRBJ1-2, with a weak D call TRBD1 (5 bases). This CDR3 has 13 amino acids. CDR1 is SGHNT, CDR2 YYREEE, per germline (reference sequence). Trimming removed 10 bases at V and 3 bases at J, with 16 bases between. CDR3 coding DNA: TGTGCCGCCCGGCAGGGTGGGGACTATGGCTACACCTTC. Amino acid sequence: CAARQGGDYGYTF.

This clone was observed a few times. The rearrangement joins TRBV5-6 to TRBJ2-2, with D perhaps TRBD1 (6 bases). V was trimmed by 4 bases and J by 5 bases, leaving 12 bases between them. The CDR3 totals 14 residues. Germline CDR1 SGHDT, CDR2 YYEEEE. This CDR3 reads CASSPQQGTGELFF. The CDR3 DNA is TGTGCCAGCAGCCCCCAACAGGGTACCGGGGAGCTGTTTTTT.

The genes are TRBV19 and TRBJ1-6, with D unresolved. Trimming cost V 10 bases and J 4 bases, with 8 bases left between them. The germline gives CDR1 LNHDA, CDR2 SQIVND (reference sequence). The CDR3 sequence is 12 residues long. The CDR3 loop is CATQEYNSPLHF. The CDR3 nucleotides read TGTGCCACTCAGGAGTATAATTCACCCCTCCACTTT.

This clone was observed a few times. The chain couples TRBV28 to TRBJ2-4; 9 bases are a match to TRBD2. J gave up 8 bases and V 3 bases, and 14 bases lay outside the gene matches. Germline CDR1 is MDHEN and CDR2 is SYDVKM. CDR3 size: 17 residues. The CDR3 DNA follows: TGTGCCAGCAGTTTGAGGGTAGCGGGAGACCTGGCGGACATTCAGTACTTC. Its protein is CASSLRVAGDLADIQYF.

The rearrangement links TRBV10-3 to TRBJ2-5; no definite D call. The CDR3 loop spans 11 amino acids. Germline CDR1 and CDR2: ENHRY and SYGVKD. V was cut by 6 bases and J by 7 bases, with 9 bases left in between. The CDR3 sequence: CAISDHGTQYF. In DNA, the CDR3 is TGTGCCATCAGCGATCATGGGACCCAGTACTTC.

This clone turned up a few times. This chain links TRBV6-6 with TRBJ1-2; TRBD1 matches 9 bases. This CDR3 has 14 amino acids. Germline V CDR1 and CDR2: MNHNY, SVGAGI (reference sequence). J lost 3 bases, V lost 2 bases, and 1 base had no gene match. The CDR3 is CASSYRTGDYGYTF. The DNA of the CDR3 is TGTGCCAGCAGTTACCGGACAGGGGACTATGGCTACACCTTC.

Here the CDR3 DNA reads TGTGCCAGTAGTCTAGCGACAGATACAGATACGCAGTATTTT. Translated: CASSLATDTDTQYF. The J gene is TRBJ2-3, the V gene TRBV19; D possibly corresponds to TRBD2 (6 bases). Germline assignment: CDR1 LNHDA and CDR2 SQIVND (reference sequence). The ends were cut back, 5 bases at V and 3 bases at J, with 12 bases in the middle. The CDR3 extends over 14 amino acids.